One sample yielded the 24 T cell receptor beta chains listed below, sequenced in a study of control samples from healthy donors and cancer patients. Some clones are missing from TCRdb's copy, which holds only in-frame ones; the method was immunoSEQ multiplex PCR. The table records over 150,000 clones, roughly 94% of them present only once. Sequencing used blood. The receptor set was obtained from a woman between 18 and 29 years old in good health.

The chain recombines TRBV10-3 with TRBJ2-7; 8 bases align to TRBD1. J was trimmed by 6 bases and V by 2 bases; bases with no gene match: 6. The CDR3 is made up of 14 amino acids. Germline values: CDR1 ENHRY, CDR2 SYGVKD. CDR3 coding DNA: TGTGCCATCAGTGAGCTTCAGGGGGCAGGCGAGCAGTACTTC. It specifies CAISELQGAGEQYF.

The genes are TRBV6-1 and TRBJ2-4, with 12 bases fitting TRBD2. Germline CDR1 reads MNHNS; CDR2 reads SASEGT. With 3 bases clipped from V and 5 bases from J, the junction kept 5 bases outside the gene matches. The CDR3 is 16 residues long. CDR3 DNA: TGTGCCAGCAGTGAGGGACTAGCGGGTTCCCAAAACATTCAGTACTTC. Protein: CASSEGLAGSQNIQYF.

Notes on this clone: This sample also contains other DNA sequences that code for the same CDR3. The chain recombines TRBV6-5 with TRBJ1-5; D remains ambiguous. The CDR3 length is 13 residues. Germline V CDR1 and CDR2: MNHEY, SVGAGI. V was pared by 3 bases and J by 4 bases, with 7 bases between. CDR3 residues: CASSYGSNQPQHF. CDR3 coding DNA: TGTGCCAGCAGTTATGGTTCAAATCAGCCCCAGCATTTT.

The V gene is TRBV5-6, the J gene TRBJ1-5; D call uncertain. The germline V and J ends were trimmed by 3 bases and 5 bases, with 15 bases remaining between them. The CDR3 runs to 15 residues. Germline V gene data show CDR1 as SGHDT and CDR2 as YYEEEE. CDR3 protein: CASSYYRAPHQPQHF. As DNA, the CDR3 is TGTGCCAGCAGCTATTACCGGGCGCCGCATCAGCCCCAGCATTTT.

The chain combines TRBV3-1 (or the pseudogene TRBV3-2) with TRBJ1-2, with D possibly TRBD1 on 5 matching bases. The germline V and J ends were trimmed by 1 base and 7 bases, with 16 bases remaining between them. The CDR3 totals 15 residues. Per the germline V gene, CDR1 is LGHDT and CDR2 is YNNKEL (reference sequence). The CDR3 sequence: CASSQGYSGLGGYTF. The CDR3 region has the DNA TGTGCCAGCAGCCAAGGATATTCAGGGTTGGGTGGCTACACCTTC.

Points on this clone: Other DNA sequences in the sample encode the same CDR3. V usage is TRBV11-2 and J usage is TRBJ2-6, with D unclear. The V gene lost 9 bases and the J gene lost 3 bases, with 9 bases spanning the gap. The CDR3 runs to 13 residues. In germline, CDR1 is SGHAT, CDR2 FQNNGV. The DNA for the CDR3 is TGTGCCAGTAGTCTTGGTGGGGCCAACGTCCTGACTTTC. It encodes CASSLGGANVLTF.

This chain links TRBV4-2 with TRBJ1-2; TRBD1 matches 8 bases. Germline V CDR1 and CDR2: LGHNA, YNFKEQ. The CDR3 is 15 residues long. V shed 0 bases, J shed 8 bases, and the junction held 8 bases outside the gene matches. The CDR3 spells CASSQDGQGIPGYTF. CDR3 bases: TGTGCCAGCAGCCAAGACGGACAGGGAATTCCGGGCTACACCTTC.

This chain joins TRBV9 and TRBJ2-1; maybe TRBD2 (6 bases). This CDR3 has 14 amino acids. Germline assignment: CDR1 SGDLS and CDR2 YYNGEE. The ends were cut back, 4 bases at V and 8 bases at J, with 16 bases in the middle. For the CDR3, the DNA is TGTGCCAGCAGCCTGAGCGGGTTGGACTATGAGCAGTTCTTC. Its protein product is CASSLSGLDYEQFF.

The V call is TRBV2, the J call TRBJ1-2; 8 nucleotides agree with TRBD1. V gave up 5 bases and J gave up 8 bases; unmatched junction bases: 7. The CDR3 contains 13 residues. Germline assignment: CDR1 SNHLY and CDR2 FYNNEI. The CDR3 region has the DNA TGTGCCAGCAGTTTTAGACAGGGGTACGGCTACACCTTC. Translated: CASSFRQGYGYTF.

V gene TRBV5-1 combines with J gene TRBJ1-1, with D possibly matching TRBD1 (5 bases). The length of the CDR3 is 14 residues. Germline V gene data show CDR1 as SGHRS and CDR2 as YFSETQ. The ends were cut back, 0 bases at V and 4 bases at J, with 10 bases in the middle. CDR3: CASSLAPGGTEAFF. Here the CDR3 DNA reads TGCGCCAGCAGCTTGGCCCCGGGGGGCACTGAAGCTTTCTTT.

The chain couples TRBV3-1 (or the pseudogene TRBV3-2) to TRBJ1-2; D not resolved. The CDR3 runs to 14 residues. Looked up from germline, CDR1 is LGHDT and CDR2 is YNNKEL (reference sequence). V was pared by 4 bases and J by 5 bases, with 14 bases between. This CDR3 reads CASSLSQVPYGYTF. The DNA of the CDR3 is TGTGCCAGCAGCCTCTCCCAGGTTCCTTATGGCTACACCTTC.

The genes are TRBV28 and TRBJ1-5; TRBD1 is a possible D gene (5 bases). V was clipped by 10 bases and J by 3 bases, with 16 bases between them. Germline CDR1 and CDR2: MDHEN and SYDVKM. The CDR3 loop spans 14 amino acids. Here the CDR3 reads CATTLTGNNQPQHF. CDR3 bases: TGTGCCACCACATTAACAGGCAACAATCAGCCCCAGCATTTT. The full variable domain, its missing parts supplied by reference TRBV28 and TRBJ1-5, is DVKVTQSSRYLVKRTGEKVFLECVQDMDHENMFWYRQDPGLGLRLIYFSYDVKMKEKGDIPEGYSVSREKKERFSLILESASTNQTSMYLCATTLTGNNQPQHFGDGTRLSIL.

The rearrangement links TRBV6-2 or TRBV6-3 to TRBJ2-1; 13 nucleotides match TRBD2. This CDR3 spans 15 amino acids. Losses at the gene ends were 6 bases for V and 6 bases for J; bases not matched to a gene: 5. The germline gives CDR1 MNHEY, CDR2 SVGEGT. For the CDR3, the DNA is TGTGCCAGCAGCCCCACTAGCGGGAGGGCCAATGAGCAGTTCTTC. It encodes CASSPTSGRANEQFF.

This clone appeared once. The chain joins TRBV27 to TRBJ1-6, with a possible D match to TRBD1 (6 bases). The CDR3 has 14 residues. From germline, CDR1 is MNHEY and CDR2 SMNVEV (reference sequence). The germline V and J ends were trimmed by 5 bases and 9 bases, with 14 bases remaining between them. The CDR3 coding sequence is TGTGCCAGCAGTAAGGGGGGGTTAGGTTCACCCCTCCACTTT. Translating gives CASSKGGLGSPLHF.

CDR3 loop: CASSQLQGGQPQHF. CDR3 DNA: TGTGCCAGCAGCCAGTTACAGGGCGGGCAGCCCCAGCATTTT. This chain joins TRBV4-2 and TRBJ1-5, with D possibly being TRBD1 (6 bases). The V end lost 3 bases, the J end lost 7 bases, and 13 bases lay between the germline ends. Per germline, CDR1 LGHNA and CDR2 YNFKEQ. This CDR3 spans 14 amino acids.

J is TRBJ1-2 and V is TRBV20-1, with a weak D call TRBD1 (5 bases). V was trimmed by 5 bases and J by 6 bases, leaving 10 bases between them. This CDR3 has 11 residues. Germline V lookup: CDR1 DFQATT, CDR2 SNEGSKA (reference sequence). As DNA, the CDR3 is TGCAGTGCTGCTGGAGGGGATGGCTACACCTTC. Amino acid sequence: CSAAGGDGYTF.

The CDR3 region is CASSDWDLSYEQYF. CDR3 DNA sequence: TGTGCCAGCAGTGATTGGGACCTCTCCTACGAGCAGTACTTC. The chain recombines TRBV2 with TRBJ2-7, with D perhaps matching TRBD1 or TRBD2 (5 bases each). V was clipped by 3 bases and J by 0 bases, with 9 bases between them. Germline CDR1 SNHLY, CDR2 FYNNEI. This CDR3 is built from 14 residues.

The chain employs TRBV7-2 and TRBJ2-3; no reliable D call. V was pared by 4 bases and J by 9 bases, with 11 bases between. This CDR3 spans 12 amino acids. Germline V gene lookup returns CDR1 SGHTA and CDR2 FQGNSA. CDR3: CASSSFTETQYF. The CDR3 nucleotides are TGTGCCAGCAGCTCCTTCACTGAAACGCAGTATTTT.

The chain uses TRBV5-4 and TRBJ1-1; D gene ambiguous. V lost 0 bases and J lost 3, with 9 bases in between. Germline assignment: CDR1 SGHNT and CDR2 YYREEE (reference sequence). The CDR3 has 14 amino acids. The CDR3 here is CASSLAGDHTEAFF. CDR3 in DNA: TGTGCCAGCAGCTTGGCCGGGGATCACACTGAAGCTTTCTTT.

The chain recombines TRBV13 with TRBJ1-3; D gene ambiguous. In germline, CDR1 is PRHDT, CDR2 FYEKMQ (reference sequence). This CDR3 region has 15 residues. V was pared by 1 base and J by 4 bases, with 11 bases between. The CDR3 sequence: CASSLEGRAGNTIYF. The CDR3 nucleotides read TGTGCCAGCAGCTTAGAAGGCCGGGCCGGAAACACCATATATTTT.

This chain connects TRBV7-8 to TRBJ1-5; perhaps TRBD1 as D (6 bases). The CDR3 length is 15 residues. Per the germline V gene, CDR1 is SGHVS and CDR2 is FQNEAQ. V was shortened by 4 bases and J by 3 bases, with 13 bases between the two germline ends. CDR3: CASSSRTESNQPQHF. The CDR3 DNA sequence: TGTGCCAGCAGCTCCAGGACAGAGTCCAATCAGCCCCAGCATTTT.

The chain carries TRBV19 and TRBJ1-1; no clear D gene. From germline, CDR1 is LNHDA and CDR2 SQIVND (reference sequence). CDR3 length: 14 amino acids. The germline V and J ends were trimmed by 1 base and 8 bases, with 14 bases remaining between them. The DNA of the CDR3 is TGTGCCAGTAGTATAGGAGGTCACCCGTTCGAAGCTTTCTTT. Translated, it gives CASSIGGHPFEAFF.

This clone appeared many times. The chain carries TRBV28 and TRBJ2-7; 14 bases are a match to TRBD2. V gave up 3 bases and J gave up 5 bases; unmatched junction bases: 6. Germline V CDR1 and CDR2: MDHEN, SYDVKM. The CDR3 has 16 amino acids. The CDR3 spells CASSFGGTSGSHEQYF. The CDR3 coding sequence is TGTGCCAGCAGTTTCGGGGGGACTAGCGGGAGCCACGAGCAGTACTTC.

This clone was recorded once. The chain links TRBV3-1 (or the pseudogene TRBV3-2) to TRBJ1-2; a weak D match, TRBD1 (6 bases). This CDR3 has 14 residues. Germline values: CDR1 LGHDT, CDR2 YNNKEL (reference sequence). V was trimmed by 1 base and J by 7 bases, leaving 13 bases between them. This chain's CDR3 is CASSQAGQGIGYTF. CDR3 DNA sequence: TGTGCCAGCAGCCAAGCAGGCCAGGGGATTGGCTACACCTTC.